This passage covers 10 T cell receptor beta chains from one sample sequenced in a study of monozygotic twins with inflammatory bowel disease. TCRdb reprocessed the 5' RACE reads, keeping one entry per CDR3 protein, no DNA. Recorded for this sample: around 140,000 distinct CDR3 sequences. The source material was blood. Receptors originate from a human donor with ulcerative colitis or Crohn's disease, or a healthy co-twin of an affected twin (not recorded which).

The chain uses TRBV7-9 and TRBJ2-3; TCRdb indicates TRBD1, and absent DNA this call remains unverified. The germline V gene has CDR1 SEHNR and CDR2 FQNEAQ (reference sequence). CDR3 length: 15 residues. CDR3 sequence reads: CASSLVAGGTDTQYF.

This rearrangement joins TRBV20-1 to TRBJ2-7; TCRdb gives TRBD2 as the D gene, but with no DNA this cannot be confirmed. This CDR3 is built from 16 residues. Germline V CDR1 and CDR2: DFQATT, SNEGSKA (reference sequence). CDR3: CSARDRLAGGVYEQYF.

V and J are TRBV10-3 and TRBJ2-6. The CDR3 contains 15 residues. Per the germline V gene, CDR1 is ENHRY and CDR2 is SYGVKD. The CDR3 here is CAISAAGSGANVLTF.

CDR3 sequence: CASSEAFLPSTDTQYF. The chain couples TRBV6-1 to TRBJ2-3. The CDR3 is 16 amino acids. Per the germline V gene, CDR1 is MNHNS and CDR2 is SASEGT.

The chain carries TRBV6-2 or TRBV6-3 and TRBJ2-3; checking the TCRdb D call of TRBD2 is not possible without DNA. This CDR3 has 17 amino acids. Germline CDR1 is MNHEY and CDR2 is SVGEGT. CDR3 sequence reads: CASSYSKIAGRADTQYF.

V usage is TRBV5-1 and J usage is TRBJ2-2; the TCRdb D gene call, TRBD2, has no DNA to confirm it. The CDR3 contains 15 residues. Germline V gene data show CDR1 as SGHRS and CDR2 as YFSETQ. The CDR3 spells CASSPLEGNTGELFF.

This chain connects TRBV27 to TRBJ1-5. Per the germline V gene, CDR1 is MNHEY and CDR2 is SMNVEV (reference sequence). This CDR3 region has 12 residues. The CDR3: CASSYLNQPQHF.

The chain employs TRBV10-3 and TRBJ1-4. The CDR3 runs to 16 residues. Germline V lookup: CDR1 ENHRY, CDR2 SYGVKD. The CDR3 spells CAISHSEGSPNEKLFF.

CDR3 loop: CASSLRGNYGYTF. This chain connects TRBV7-2 to TRBJ1-2. The length of the CDR3 is 13 residues. The germline gives CDR1 SGHTA, CDR2 FQGNSA.

This chain links TRBV3-1 with TRBJ2-3; TCRdb reports TRBD1, a call that lacks DNA to check it against. CDR3 length: 14 amino acids. CDR1 LGHDT and CDR2 YNNKEL come from the germline V gene (reference sequence). The CDR3: CASSPGLATDTQYF.